This TCR beta chain was observed in a study of blood T cells in healthy people across ages. CDR1 is SGHRS, CDR2 YFSETQ, per germline. The CDR3 consists of 11 residues. Trimming cost V 7 bases and J 7 bases, with 12 bases left between them. The authors ran a second PCR of about 7 to 12 cycles using a sample-barcoded 5' primer and a J-beta primer mix. MiXCR, applied by TCRdb to the 5' RACE reads, yields one record per CDR3 protein. The sample contains about 1,800,000 distinct CDR3 sequences, roughly 27% of which appear only once. This clonotype was detected ten times or more. The chain links TRBV5-1 to TRBJ2-7, with a possible D match to TRBD1 (5 bases). The TCR comes from a woman under 40 in good health. Sequenced sample: blood. For the CDR3, the DNA is TGCGCCAGCCGAAGGGGTGGTGAGCAGTACTTC. It specifies CASRRGGEQYF. The whole variable domain, remainder taken from reference TRBV5-1 and TRBJ2-7, is KAGVTQTPRYLIKTRGQQVTLSCSPISGHRSVSWYQQTPGQGLQFLFEYFSETQRNKGNFPGRFSGRQFSNSRSEMNVSTLELGDSALYLCASRRGGEQYFGPGTRLTVT.